These 22 T cell receptor beta chains were all obtained from the same sample, sequenced in a study of shared clonotypes between healthy human individuals. Data came from immunoSEQ multiplex PCR; TCRdb stores just in-frame clones and leaves some out. The sample consists of about 2 million clones, 85% to 95% of them appearing once. Material for sequencing was naive CD4+ T cells sorted from blood. Subset noted: CD45RA+ positively selected. The receptor source for this set is a young man in good health.

The chain recombines TRBV19 with TRBJ1-2; D not certain. CDR3 length equals 12 residues. The V gene lost 6 bases and the J gene lost 4 bases, with 9 bases spanning the gap. The germline gives CDR1 LNHDA, CDR2 SQIVND (reference sequence). The chain's CDR3 is CASRQTPYGYTF. As DNA, the CDR3 is TGTGCCAGTAGACAGACTCCCTATGGCTACACCTTC.

The chain employs TRBV6-1 and TRBJ1-4; 8 bases align to TRBD1. V trimming: 6 bases; J trimming: 8 bases; junction bases outside the gene matches: 11. CDR1 is MNHNS and CDR2 is SASEGT in the germline V gene. This CDR3 has 15 residues. The CDR3 bases are TGTGCCAGCAGGGACAGGGAGGTCCGTAGGGAAAAACTGTTTTTT. Protein sequence: CASRDREVRREKLFF.

A remark on this clone: The sample holds other DNA sequences that translate to the same CDR3. This chain uses TRBV29-1 with TRBJ1-1; D not certain. Germline V gene sequence: CDR1 SQVTM, CDR2 ANQGSEA. The CDR3 is 10 residues long. With 4 bases removed from V and 8 bases from J, the gap between germline ends came to 8 bases. CDR3 sequence reads: CSVADTEAFF. In DNA form, the CDR3 reads TGCAGCGTTGCAGATACGGAAGCTTTCTTT.

This clone was detected only once. The gene calls are TRBV7-9 and TRBJ1-3; 7 nucleotides match TRBD1. The CDR3 has 16 residues. The J segment lost 8 bases and the V segment lost 4 bases, leaving 14 bases of the junction unmatched. Germline lookup yields CDR1 SEHNR and CDR2 FQNEAQ (reference sequence). CDR3: CASSWNRGELWYTIYF. In DNA form, the CDR3 reads TGTGCCAGCAGCTGGAACAGGGGAGAGTTGTGGTACACCATATATTTT.

This clone was seen a single time. The CDR3 loop is CASSFEGPGEKLFF. The DNA of the CDR3 is TGTGCCAGCAGTTTTGAGGGGCCCGGTGAAAAACTGTTTTTT. The chain recombines TRBV28 with TRBJ1-4; D is perhaps TRBD1 (5 bases). CDR1 and CDR2 (germline): MDHEN, SYDVKM. The CDR3 covers 14 residues. The V end lost 3 bases, the J end lost 7 bases, and 12 bases lay between the germline ends.

The rearrangement joins TRBV5-6 to TRBJ1-1, with D perhaps matching TRBD1 (6 bases). CDR3 length equals 13 residues. Germline V lookup: CDR1 SGHDT, CDR2 YYEEEE. V lost 7 bases, J lost 0 bases, and 10 bases lay in between. CDR3: CASGRQVNTEAFF. CDR3 sequence (DNA): TGTGCCAGCGGGAGACAGGTGAACACTGAAGCTTTCTTT. The full variable domain, with the rest looked up from reference TRBV5-6 and TRBJ1-1, is DAGVTQSPTHLIKTRGQQVTLRCSPKSGHDTVSWYQQALGQGPQFIFQYYEEEERQRGNFPDRFSGHQFPNYSSELNVNALLLGDSALYLCASGRQVNTEAFFGQGTRLTVV.

This clone was counted between two and nine times. The J gene is TRBJ1-6, the V gene TRBV6-5; TRBD1 might be the D (6 bases). The CDR3 runs 13 residues. CDR1 and CDR2 from the germline V gene are MNHEY and SVGAGI. The V end was cut by 8 bases, the J end by 7 bases, with 12 bases between. CDR3 sequence (DNA): TGTGCCAGCGGAACAGGGCGAAATTCACCCCTCCACTTT. Its translation is CASGTGRNSPLHF.

The V call is TRBV18, the J call TRBJ2-5, with TRBD1 matching 12 bases. The CDR3 extends over 16 amino acids. The J segment lost 6 bases and the V segment lost 2 bases, leaving 7 bases of the junction unmatched. CDR1 and CDR2 from the germline V gene are KGHSH and LQKENI. The CDR3 nucleotides read TGTGCCAGCTCACCAACCGGGACAGGGGGCGAGAAGACCCAGTACTTC. It codes for CASSPTGTGGEKTQYF.

The rearrangement links TRBV5-1 to TRBJ1-3, with a tentative D call TRBD1 (5 bases). The germline V gene encodes CDR1 SGHRS and CDR2 YFSETQ. The V end lost 4 bases, the J end lost 0 bases, and 11 bases lay between the germline ends. The CDR3 has 15 amino acids. The CDR3 DNA sequence: TGCGCCAGCAGCCCCGCCGGGGCCTCTGGAAACACCATATATTTT. Its translation is CASSPAGASGNTIYF.

This chain uses TRBV11-2 with TRBJ2-2; 12 bases align to TRBD1. The CDR3 has 16 amino acids. Germline loops: CDR1 SGHAT, CDR2 FQNNGV. After removal of 5 bases from V and 7 bases from J, the junction contained 8 bases not matched to a gene. CDR3 residues: CASSPQGQGAYGELFF. Here the CDR3 DNA reads TGTGCCAGCAGCCCCCAGGGACAGGGGGCTTACGGGGAGCTGTTTTTT.

The chain joins TRBV2 to TRBJ1-3; TRBD1 is a possible D gene (5 bases). V lost 0 bases and J lost 7, with 10 bases in between. The CDR3 has 14 amino acids. Germline assignment: CDR1 SNHLY and CDR2 FYNNEI. The CDR3 protein is CASSEAPGVNTIYF. The CDR3 DNA sequence: TGTGCCAGCAGTGAAGCGCCGGGGGTGAACACCATATATTTT.

V and J are TRBV5-8 and TRBJ1-6; 8 nucleotides agree with TRBD1. The CDR3 has 17 amino acids. Trimming cost V 0 bases and J 6 bases; bases outside gene matches: 8. The germline gives CDR1 SGHTS, CDR2 YDEGEE. The chain's CDR3 is CASSLGTGGLSNSPLHF. CDR3 coding DNA: TGTGCCAGCAGCTTGGGAACAGGGGGGCTCAGTAATTCACCCCTCCACTTT.

This clone was observed a few times. This chain uses TRBV19 with TRBJ1-5; 9 bases map to TRBD1. CDR3 length: 16 amino acids. Trimming cost V 4 bases and J 6 bases; bases outside gene matches: 10. CDR1 and CDR2 (germline): LNHDA, SQIVND (reference sequence). This chain's CDR3 is CASSTKGQGLLQPQHF. CDR3 coding DNA: TGTGCCAGTAGTACCAAAGGACAGGGGCTCCTTCAGCCCCAGCATTTT. Full variable domain (remainder filled in from reference TRBV19 and TRBJ1-5): DGGITQSPKYLFRKEGQNVTLSCEQNLNHDAMYWYRQDPGQGLRLIYYSQIVNDFQKGDIAEGYSVSREKKESFPLTVTSAQKNPTAFYLCASSTKGQGLLQPQHFGDGTRLSIL.

Details on this clone: The same CDR3 is also encoded by other DNA sequences in this sample. This chain uses TRBV7-6 with TRBJ1-4, with D unresolved. The CDR3 has 12 amino acids. V was trimmed by 1 base and J by 8 bases, leaving 5 bases between them. Germline values: CDR1 SGHVS, CDR2 FNYEAQ. Here the CDR3 reads CASSLVGEKLFF. In nucleotides, the CDR3 is TGTGCCAGCAGCTTAGTGGGGGAAAAACTGTTTTTT.

Points on this clone: Other nucleotide sequences from this sample produce the same CDR3. The chain combines TRBV5-1 with TRBJ2-1; 8 nucleotides line up with TRBD2. After removal of 4 bases from V and 4 bases from J, the junction contained 7 bases not matched to a gene. The CDR3 spans 15 residues. Germline values: CDR1 SGHRS, CDR2 YFSETQ. CDR3 region: CASSLGAGGYNEQFF. The DNA for the CDR3 is TGCGCCAGCAGCCTCGGTGCGGGGGGTTACAATGAGCAGTTCTTC.

The V and J genes are TRBV7-2 and TRBJ1-2; a possible D gene is TRBD1 (6 bases). The CDR3 contains 15 residues. V gave up 0 bases and J gave up 4 bases, with 12 bases separating them. Germline CDR1 reads SGHTA; CDR2 reads FQGNSA. The CDR3 DNA is TGTGCCAGCAGCTTAGCCCCCGGGACAAGCTATGGCTACACCTTC. Translation: CASSLAPGTSYGYTF. Full variable domain (outside the CDR3, taken from reference TRBV7-2 and TRBJ1-2): GAGVSQSPSNKVTEKGKDVELRCDPISGHTALYWYRQSLGQGLEFLIYFQGNSAPDKSGLPSDRFSAERTGGSVSTLTIQRTQQEDSAVYLCASSLAPGTSYGYTFGSGTRLTVV.

This chain uses TRBV27 with TRBJ2-6, with 10 bases matching TRBD1. The ends lost 1 base at V and 0 bases at J; junction bases unmatched: 3. CDR1 and CDR2 from the germline V gene are MNHEY and SMNVEV (reference sequence). CDR3 length: 18 amino acids. The CDR3: CASSLFRDRGSGANVLTF. The CDR3 nucleotides read TGTGCCAGCAGTTTATTTAGGGACAGGGGCTCTGGGGCCAACGTCCTGACTTTC.

The rearrangement links TRBV6-1 to TRBJ1-1; TRBD1 is a possible D gene (5 bases). This CDR3 spans 16 amino acids. The V gene lost 2 bases and the J gene lost 1 base, with 14 bases spanning the gap. Looked up from germline, CDR1 is MNHNS and CDR2 is SASEGT. CDR3: CASSENQGGWNTEAFF. CDR3 in DNA: TGTGCCAGCAGTGAAAACCAGGGTGGGTGGAACACTGAAGCTTTCTTT.

In its sample, this clone was seen once. The rearrangement links TRBV4-3 to TRBJ1-1; TRBD1 matches at 7 bases. Germline V gene data show CDR1 as LGHNA and CDR2 as YSLEER. J was trimmed by 0 bases and V by 0 bases; bases with no gene match: 4. The CDR3 runs 16 residues. CDR3 sequence (DNA): TGCGCCAGCAGCCAAGATCAAGGGGGCGTGAACACTGAAGCTTTCTTT. It translates to CASSQDQGGVNTEAFF.

The chain uses TRBV11-2 and TRBJ2-2; 9 bases are a match to TRBD2. The CDR3 is made up of 17 amino acids. Germline-derived CDR1 and CDR2 are SGHAT and FQNNGV. V lost 5 bases to trimming and J lost 3 bases; unmatched junction nucleotides: 10. CDR3 bases: TGTGCCAGCAGCCCCCCTTGGGGACTAGCCTACACCGGGGAGCTGTTTTTT. Translation: CASSPPWGLAYTGELFF.

This clone was observed a single time. V gene TRBV4-3 combines with J gene TRBJ1-3; D not certain. This CDR3 contains 16 residues. CDR1 and CDR2 from the germline V gene are LGHNA and YSLEER. The ends were cut back, 0 bases at V and 0 bases at J, with 9 bases in the middle. The CDR3 DNA is TGCGCCAGCAGCCAAGATCAACAGCTCTCTGGAAACACCATATATTTT. This sequence encodes CASSQDQQLSGNTIYF.

The J gene is TRBJ2-1, the V gene TRBV6-5; D not certain. Germline V gene sequence: CDR1 MNHEY, CDR2 SVGAGI. This CDR3 is built from 11 residues. Between the trimmed V and J ends, which lost 5 bases and 8 bases, there was a span of 7 bases. Written as DNA, the CDR3 is TGTGCCAGCAGTATAGTAGATGAGCAGTTCTTC. Protein product: CASSIVDEQFF.